These 26 T cell receptor beta chains share one sample of origin, sequenced in a study of post-analysis software for immune sequencing data. Their target antigens are unknown. The study's findings and limits: Patients had higher frequencies than controls of four to six TRBV segments, including TRBV5-6, TRBV5-1 and TRBV20-1.

Presence of unique molecular identifiers characterized the TCR beta cDNA libraries. A single record per CDR3 protein comes from TCRdb applying MiXCR to the PCR reads. The sample has about 170,000 distinct CDR3 sequences; about 29% are singletons. Sequencing was performed on blood. The origin of the receptors is a girl aged 10-17 years with multiple sclerosis.

The rearrangement links TRBV12-3 or TRBV12-4 to TRBJ2-7; TRBD2 might be the D (5 bases). The end of the DNA fits TRBJ2-4 better, so the J call may be wrong. This CDR3 has 14 residues. The CDR3 bases are TGTGCCAGCAGTCCGACTATTTCCAAAAACATTCAGTACTTC. This codes for CASSPTISKNIQYF.

Remarks on this clonotype: Compared with germline, one end of the junction differs, possibly owing to a read error. This chain links TRBV3-1 with TRBJ2-1; 7 nucleotides align to TRBD2. Germline V gene sequence: CDR1 LGHDT, CDR2 YNNKEL (reference sequence). This CDR3 has 16 residues. The CDR3 nucleotides are TGTGCCAGCAACCAAGAATGGCTTAGCGGGTCGGGTGAGCAGTTCTTC. This sequence encodes CASNQEWLSGSGEQFF.

There are a few counts of this clonotype. CDR3 DNA: TGTGCTAGTCTCCGGGACAGGGGGCGCAACGGGCAGTTCTTC. Amino acid sequence: CASLRDRGRNGQFF. The J gene is TRBJ2-1, the V gene TRBV12-5, with TRBD1 matching over 12 bases. From germline, CDR1 is LGHNT and CDR2 FRNRAP. The V segment lost 8 bases and the J segment 12 bases; nucleotides outside the gene matches: 11. The CDR3 is 14 amino acids.

This clonotype was detected a few times. CDR3 loop: CASSQGQGFEETQYF. CDR3 in DNA: TGTGCCAGCAGCCAGGGACAGGGATTCGAGGAGACCCAGTACTTC. The V and J genes are TRBV11-2 and TRBJ2-5; TRBD1 aligns across 9 bases. The length of the CDR3 is 15 residues. Losses at the gene ends were 5 bases for V and 5 bases for J; bases not matched to a gene: 9. The germline V gene encodes CDR1 SGHAT and CDR2 FQNNGV. The complete variable domain, with remaining parts taken from reference TRBV11-2 and TRBJ2-5, reads EAGVAQSPRYKIIEKRQSVAFWCNPISGHATLYWYQQILGQGPKLLIQFQNNGVVDDSQLPKDRFSAERLKGVDSTLKIQPAKLEDSAVYLCASSQGQGFEETQYFGPGTRLLVL.

With respect to this clonotype: This could be a read error, since a much larger clone is one nucleotide away. The chain combines TRBV6-9 with TRBJ1-2, with 9 positions matching TRBD1. CDR1 is MNHGY, CDR2 SVAAGI, per germline. This CDR3 is built from 14 residues. The V segment lost 2 bases and the J segment 8 bases; nucleotides outside the gene matches: 6. DNA for the CDR3: TGTGCCAGCAGTTATCCAGACAGGGGGATAGGCTACACCTTC. The encoded protein is CASSYPDRGIGYTF.

The chain combines TRBV20-1 with TRBJ2-5, with 11 bases aligning to TRBD2. Germline V gives CDR1 DFQATT, CDR2 SNEGSKA (reference sequence). J gave up 5 bases and V 1 base, and 6 bases lay outside the gene matches. The CDR3 is made up of 15 amino acids. This CDR3 is CSARAVTSGMETQYF. DNA for the CDR3: TGCAGTGCTAGAGCGGTGACTAGCGGGATGGAGACCCAGTACTTC.

Many counts were recorded for this clonotype. The chain is built from TRBV20-1 and TRBJ2-7; D may be TRBD1 (6 bases). The CDR3 length is 15 residues. Trimming left V 6 bases short and J 3 bases short, with 21 bases between. The V gene's germline CDR1 is DFQATT and CDR2 SNEGSKA (reference sequence). The CDR3 spells CSALGPGTSDYEQYF. The CDR3 bases are TGCAGTGCACTCGGGCCGGGGACATCTGACTACGAGCAGTACTTC.

There are many counts of this clonotype. The J gene is TRBJ2-5, the V gene TRBV7-2, with D possibly being TRBD1 or TRBD2 (6 bases each). V lost 3 bases, J lost 2 bases, and 13 bases lay in between. CDR3 length: 15 amino acids. CDR1 and CDR2 from the germline V gene are SGHTA and FQGNSA. As DNA, the CDR3 is TGTGCCAGCAGCTTTCGGGGGCGTAAGCAAGAGACCCAGTACTTC. It encodes CASSFRGRKQETQYF.

This clonotype was seen more than once but under ten times. The V and J genes are TRBV19 and TRBJ1-5, with D possibly matching TRBD1 (6 bases). The ends were cut back, 7 bases at V and 9 bases at J, with 19 bases in the middle. In germline, CDR1 is LNHDA, CDR2 SQIVND (reference sequence). CDR3 length equals 14 residues. In DNA, the CDR3 is TGTGCCAGTAAGGGGGAAGGGCAGGCACCGCCCCAGCATTTT. Its translation is CASKGEGQAPPQHF.

Concerning this clonotype: Possible read error: a much larger clone is one base away. The CDR3 spells CVTSDFSDFKDTQYF. The DNA of the CDR3 is TGTGTCACCAGTGATTTTAGTGATTTTAAAGATACGCAGTATTTT. This sequence joins TRBV24-1 and TRBJ2-3; unclear D gene. The germline V gene has CDR1 KGHDR and CDR2 SFDVKD. The CDR3 consists of 15 residues.

V usage is TRBV15 and J usage is TRBJ2-7, with D unresolved. Looked up from germline, CDR1 is LNHNV and CDR2 is YYDKDF (reference sequence). V was cut by 1 base and J by 6 bases, with 7 bases left in between. This CDR3 is 12 amino acids long. CDR3 nucleotide sequence: TGTGCCACCAGCAGAGTTGGCGGCGAGCAGTACTTC. Its translation: CATSRVGGEQYF.

The genes are TRBV29-1 and TRBJ1-1, with 10 bases matching TRBD1. CDR3 length: 19 amino acids. Trimming at V came to 2 bases and at J to 0 bases, leaving 15 bases not matched to a gene. Germline assignment: CDR1 SQVTM and CDR2 ANQGSEA. The CDR3 nucleotides read TGCAGCGTTGAACCGTTAAAACCGGGACAGGGGAGGATGAACACTGAAGCTTTCTTT. This translates into CSVEPLKPGQGRMNTEAFF.

About this clonotype itself: This may come from a read error, since a much larger clone is one base off. The J gene is TRBJ2-1, the V gene TRBV4-1, with D hard to call. Germline CDR1 MGHRA, CDR2 YSYEKL. The CDR3 has 14 amino acids. V was trimmed by 2 bases and J by 7 bases, leaving 12 bases between them. The CDR3 DNA follows: TGCGCCAGCAGCCAACTAACTGGGTGGAATGAGCAGTTCTTC. Residues: CASSQLTGWNEQFF.

This clonotype was seen only a few times. This chain connects TRBV28 to TRBJ1-1; D is unresolved. Trimming took 7 bases from V and 1 from J, leaving 16 bases between them. CDR1 and CDR2 (germline): MDHEN, SYDVKM. The CDR3 runs to 15 residues. The CDR3, as DNA: TGTGCCAGCACCTCACCCACAGTGGGGAACACTGAAGCTTTCTTT. It codes for CASTSPTVGNTEAFF.

This clonotype was observed once. This chain uses TRBV2 with TRBJ2-7; D uncertain. The J call may be faulty, since TRBJ2-5 better matches the DNA end. The germline V gene encodes CDR1 SNHLY and CDR2 FYNNEI. CDR3 length equals 13 residues. For the CDR3, the DNA is TGTGCCAGCAGCAGTAGGCGCGGAGAGACCCAGTACTTC. It codes for CASSSRRGETQYF.

This clonotype has at least ten counts. The chain has TRBV28 and TRBJ2-1; D perhaps matches TRBD1 (6 bases). The ends were cut back, 5 bases at V and 5 bases at J, with 16 bases in the middle. The length of the CDR3 is 15 residues. Germline loops: CDR1 MDHEN, CDR2 SYDVKM. The CDR3 region is CASSDYRTANNEQFF. As DNA, the CDR3 is TGTGCCAGCAGTGACTATCGGACAGCAAACAATGAGCAGTTCTTC. Looking up the rest from reference TRBV28 and TRBJ2-1 gives the full variable domain: DVKVTQSSRYLVKRTGEKVFLECVQDMDHENMFWYRQDPGLGLRLIYFSYDVKMKEKGDIPEGYSVSREKKERFSLILESASTNQTSMYLCASSDYRTANNEQFFGPGTRLTVL.

This clonotype came up many times. DNA of the CDR3: TGCAGCACCGAATCGCTAGACTACTACAATGAGCAGTTCTTC. Residues: CSTESLDYYNEQFF. The chain carries TRBV29-1 and TRBJ2-1, with D maybe TRBD2 (5 bases). With 8 bases removed from V and 3 bases from J, the gap between germline ends came to 17 bases. The CDR3 length is 14 residues. CDR1 SQVTM and CDR2 ANQGSEA come from the germline V gene.

This clonotype was picked up a small number of times. The CDR3 loop reads CASSRVSGRIFTDTQYF. The CDR3 coding sequence is TGCGCCAGCAGCCGCGTGTCGGGGAGAATTTTCACAGATACGCAGTATTTT. This chain uses TRBV5-1 with TRBJ2-3; D is perhaps TRBD2 (5 bases). This CDR3 spans 17 amino acids. The V end was cut by 4 bases, the J end by 2 bases, with 20 bases between. The germline gives CDR1 SGHRS, CDR2 YFSETQ.

This clonotype has ten or more counts. V gene TRBV5-1 combines with J gene TRBJ2-1, with 9 nucleotides matching TRBD2. J lost 3 bases, V lost 6 bases, and 4 bases had no gene match. This CDR3 region has 14 residues. The V gene's germline CDR1 is SGHRS and CDR2 YFSETQ. The CDR3 here is CASTSAGGYNEQFF. CDR3 sequence (DNA): TGCGCCAGCACCTCAGCGGGAGGCTACAATGAGCAGTTCTTC.

This clonotype was observed many times. The gene calls are TRBV6-5 and TRBJ1-4; TRBD1 matches 7 bases. J gave up 8 bases and V 0 bases, and 9 bases lay outside the gene matches. Germline V gene data show CDR1 as MNHEY and CDR2 as SVGAGI. The CDR3 has 16 residues. The chain's CDR3 is CASSYSEVGQKEKLFF. In nucleotides, the CDR3 is TGTGCCAGCAGTTACTCGGAGGTGGGACAGAAGGAAAAACTGTTTTTT.

V usage is TRBV28 and J usage is TRBJ1-2; no firm D call. The CDR3 has 12 amino acids. Germline V CDR1 and CDR2: MDHEN, SYDVKM. V lost 2 bases and J lost 5, with 6 bases in between. The CDR3 nucleotides read TGTGCCAGCAGTTTAGTAGATTATGGCTACACCTTC. Residues: CASSLVDYGYTF.

This clonotype was counted at least ten times. The V gene is TRBV10-3, the J gene TRBJ1-4; TRBD1 agrees at 7 bases. Germline V gene lookup returns CDR1 ENHRY and CDR2 SYGVKD. The trim removed 11 bases at V and 7 bases at J, leaving 16 bases unmatched. This CDR3 is built from 15 residues. The CDR3 region has the DNA TGTGCCGCTCAATCCGGGACAGCGGGCGGTGAAAAACTGTTTTTT. This codes for CAAQSGTAGGEKLFF.

This clonotype was counted ten times or more. The V gene is TRBV11-2, the J gene TRBJ2-5; 11 bases fit TRBD2. The CDR3 consists of 15 residues. With 4 bases clipped from V and 5 bases from J, the junction kept 6 bases outside the gene matches. CDR1 SGHAT and CDR2 FQNNGV come from the germline V gene. CDR3 sequence reads: CASSYTSGRIETQYF. In DNA, the CDR3 is TGTGCCAGCAGCTACACTAGCGGGAGAATTGAGACCCAGTACTTC.

This clonotype turned up a few times. One end of the junction fails to match germline, which may point to a read error. J is TRBJ2-3 and V is TRBV25-1, with no clear D. The CDR3 length is 9 residues. Germline V gives CDR1 MGHDK, CDR2 SYGVNS. In nucleotides, the CDR3 is TGTGGGCCCACAGATACGCGGTATTTT. It encodes CGPTDTRYF.

About this clonotype: One base away lies a much larger clone, so this may be a sequencing read error. The chain couples TRBV7-9 to TRBJ2-1, with 7 bases that match TRBD2. The closer fit of TRBJ2-7 to the DNA end suggests the J call may be wrong. There are 17 residues in the CDR3. Germline CDR1 reads SEHNR; CDR2 reads FQNEAQ (reference sequence). DNA for the CDR3: TGTGCCAGCAGCTTAACGTCTAGCGGTCTCTCCTACAATGAGCAGTACTTC. This encodes CASSLTSSGLSYNEQYF.

The chain uses TRBV28 and TRBJ2-5, with 8 bases matching TRBD1. Germline trimming cut 5 bases from V and 1 base from J; bases unmatched to any gene: 9. Germline V gives CDR1 MDHEN, CDR2 SYDVKM. The CDR3 is made up of 16 amino acids. CDR3 amino acids: CASSPRQGTLQETQYF. In DNA, the CDR3 is TGTGCCAGCAGTCCCCGACAGGGGACCCTCCAAGAGACCCAGTACTTC. The variable domain in full, completed from reference TRBV28 and TRBJ2-5, reads DVKVTQSSRYLVKRTGEKVFLECVQDMDHENMFWYRQDPGLGLRLIYFSYDVKMKEKGDIPEGYSVSREKKERFSLILESASTNQTSMYLCASSPRQGTLQETQYFGPGTRLLVL.